The present T cell receptor (beta chain) was sequenced within a study of blood T cell repertoires in COVID-19. TCRdb's table, derived via immunoSEQ multiplex PCR, lists solely in-frame clones and lacks some. The sample lists some 150,000 clones; approximately 80% were seen once. Germline CDR1 reads SGHVS; CDR2 reads FQNEAQ. This CDR3 region has 13 residues. The ends were cut back, 1 base at V and 2 bases at J, with 6 bases in the middle. This rearrangement joins TRBV7-8 to TRBJ2-7, with a tentative D call TRBD1 (5 bases). The source material was peripheral blood. The receptor's source is a human donor in a cohort sampled during active COVID-19. CDR3 DNA sequence: TGTGCCAGCAGCTTAGGCAGGGCCTACGAGCAGTACTTC. This gives the protein CASSLGRAYEQYF.